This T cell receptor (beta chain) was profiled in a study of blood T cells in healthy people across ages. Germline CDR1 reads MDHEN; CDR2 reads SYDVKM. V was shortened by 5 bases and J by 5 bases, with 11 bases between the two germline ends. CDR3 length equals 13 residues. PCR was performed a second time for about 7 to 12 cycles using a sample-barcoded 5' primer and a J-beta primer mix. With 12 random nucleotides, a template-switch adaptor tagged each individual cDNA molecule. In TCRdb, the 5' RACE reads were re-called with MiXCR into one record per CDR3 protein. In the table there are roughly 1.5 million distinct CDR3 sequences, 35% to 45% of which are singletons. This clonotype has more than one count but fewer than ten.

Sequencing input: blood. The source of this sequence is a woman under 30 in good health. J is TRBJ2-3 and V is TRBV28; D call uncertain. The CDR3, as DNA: TGTGCCAGCAGTGCCGACTCGGAAGATACGCAGTATTTT. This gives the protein CASSADSEDTQYF.